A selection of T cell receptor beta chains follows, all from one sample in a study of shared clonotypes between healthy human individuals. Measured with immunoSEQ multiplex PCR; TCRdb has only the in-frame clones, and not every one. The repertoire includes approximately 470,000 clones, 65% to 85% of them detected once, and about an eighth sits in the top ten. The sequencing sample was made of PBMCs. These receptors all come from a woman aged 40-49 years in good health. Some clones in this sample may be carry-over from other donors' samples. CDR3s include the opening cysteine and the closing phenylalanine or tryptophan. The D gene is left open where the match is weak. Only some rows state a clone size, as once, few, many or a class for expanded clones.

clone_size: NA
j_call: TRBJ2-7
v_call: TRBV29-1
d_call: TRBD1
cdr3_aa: CSGGTGGEQYF
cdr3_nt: TGCAGCGGCGGGACAGGGGGCGAGCAGTACTTC

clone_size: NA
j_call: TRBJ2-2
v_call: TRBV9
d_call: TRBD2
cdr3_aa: CASSSRGTSGPGELFF
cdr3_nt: TGTGCCAGCAGCTCAAGGGGGACTAGCGGGCCCGGGGAGCTGTTTTTT

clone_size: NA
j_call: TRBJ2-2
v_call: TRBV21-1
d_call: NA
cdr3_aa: CASSKAGLAGELVITPGELFF
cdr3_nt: TGTGCCAGCAGCAAAGCAGGACTAGCGGGAGAGCTGGTCATTACTCCCGGGGAGCTGTTTTTT

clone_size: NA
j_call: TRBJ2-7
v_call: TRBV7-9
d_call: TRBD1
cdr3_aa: CASSPQGGTGDEQYF
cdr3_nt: TGTGCCAGCAGCCCTCAGGGCGGGACAGGGGACGAGCAGTACTTC

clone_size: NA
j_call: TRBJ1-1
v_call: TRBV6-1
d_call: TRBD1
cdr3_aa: CASSGQGLAEAFF
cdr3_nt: TGTGCCAGCAGCGGACAGGGTTTAGCTGAAGCTTTCTTT

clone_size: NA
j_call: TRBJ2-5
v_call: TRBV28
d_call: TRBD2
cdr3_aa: CASSTGGTSGQKETQYF
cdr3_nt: TGTGCCAGCTCCACGGGGGGGACTAGCGGGCAAAAAGAGACCCAGTACTTC

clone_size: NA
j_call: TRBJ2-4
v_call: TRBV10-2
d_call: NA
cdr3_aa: CASSESLGQGKNIQYF
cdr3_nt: TGCGCCAGCAGTGAGTCGCTTGGGCAAGGCAAAAACATTCAGTACTTC

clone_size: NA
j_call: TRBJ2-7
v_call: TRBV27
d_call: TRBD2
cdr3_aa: CASRSLTSGSGEQYF
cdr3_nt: TGTGCCAGCAGGTCGCTGACTAGCGGGAGTGGCGAGCAGTACTTC

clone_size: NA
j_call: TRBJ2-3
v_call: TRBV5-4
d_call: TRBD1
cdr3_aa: CASSWDSSTDTQYF
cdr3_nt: TGTGCCAGCAGCTGGGACAGTAGCACAGATACGCAGTATTTT

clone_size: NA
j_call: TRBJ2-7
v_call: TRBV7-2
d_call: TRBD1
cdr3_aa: CASSLGTVSYEQYF
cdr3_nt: TGTGCCAGCAGCTTGGGGACAGTCTCCTACGAGCAGTACTTC

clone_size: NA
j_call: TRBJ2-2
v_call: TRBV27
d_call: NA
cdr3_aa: CASSFRVTGELFF
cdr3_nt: TGTGCCAGCAGCTTCAGGGTGACCGGGGAGCTGTTTTTT

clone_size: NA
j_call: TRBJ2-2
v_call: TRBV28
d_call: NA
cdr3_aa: CASSFFTGELFF
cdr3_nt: TGTGCCAGCAGTTTTTTCACCGGGGAGCTGTTTTTT

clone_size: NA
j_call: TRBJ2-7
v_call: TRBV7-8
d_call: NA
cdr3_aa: CASSFLRCSPYEQHF
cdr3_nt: TGTGCCAGCAGTTTCCTCCGCTGCTCACCCTACGAGCAGCACTTC

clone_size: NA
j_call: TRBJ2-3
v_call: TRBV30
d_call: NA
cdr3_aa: CAWSVSGTDTQYF
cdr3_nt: TGTGCCTGGAGTGTTAGTGGCACAGATACGCAGTATTTT

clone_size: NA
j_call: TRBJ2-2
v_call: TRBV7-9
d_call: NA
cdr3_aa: CWWGSSNTGELFF
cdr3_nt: TGTTGGTGGGGTTCCTCAAACACCGGGGAGCTGTTTTTT

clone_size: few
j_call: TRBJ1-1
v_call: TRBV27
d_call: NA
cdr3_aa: CASSSIIDSEAFF
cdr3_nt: TGTGCCAGCAGTTCTATAATCGACAGTGAAGCTTTCTTT

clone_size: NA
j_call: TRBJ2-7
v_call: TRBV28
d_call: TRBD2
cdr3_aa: CASSSPGLAGGQGF
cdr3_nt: TGTGCCAGCAGTTCTCCGGGACTAGCGGGAGGCCAAGGCTTC

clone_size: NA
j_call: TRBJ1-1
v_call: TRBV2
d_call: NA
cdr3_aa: CASNRQLNTEAFF
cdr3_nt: TGTGCCAGCAACCGACAGCTGAACACTGAAGCTTTCTTT

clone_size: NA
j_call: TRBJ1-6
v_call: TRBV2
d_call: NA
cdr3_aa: CASWEEPPKSLHF
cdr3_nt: TGTGCCAGCTGGGAGGAGCCACCCAAGTCCCTCCACTTT

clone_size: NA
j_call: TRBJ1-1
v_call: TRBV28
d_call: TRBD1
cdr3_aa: CASTRTGGETEAFF
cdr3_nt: TGTGCCAGCACCAGGACAGGGGGCGAAACTGAAGCTTTCTTT

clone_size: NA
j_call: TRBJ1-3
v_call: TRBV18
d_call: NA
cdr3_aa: CASSPPGQGNTIYF
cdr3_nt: TGTGCCAGCTCACCACCGGGACAAGGAAACACCATATATTTT

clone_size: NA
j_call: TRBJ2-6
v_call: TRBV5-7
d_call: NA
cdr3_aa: CASLQSRANVLTF
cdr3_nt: TGTGCCAGCCTACAAAGTCGGGCCAACGTCCTGACTTTC

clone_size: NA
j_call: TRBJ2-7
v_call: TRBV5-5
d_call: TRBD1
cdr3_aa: CASSKRYRGRNSDEQYF
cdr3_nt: TGTGCCAGCAGCAAGAGATACAGGGGGCGAAACTCCGACGAGCAGTACTTC

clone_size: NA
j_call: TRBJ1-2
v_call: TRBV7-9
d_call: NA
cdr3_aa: CASSLRGEEQSHGYTF
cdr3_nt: TGTGCCAGCAGCTTACGGGGGGAAGAACAGTCGCATGGCTACACCTTC

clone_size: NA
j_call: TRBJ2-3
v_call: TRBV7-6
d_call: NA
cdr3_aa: CASSPRRGRASDTQYF
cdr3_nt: TGTGCCAGCAGCCCAAGGAGGGGGAGGGCCTCAGATACGCAGTATTTT

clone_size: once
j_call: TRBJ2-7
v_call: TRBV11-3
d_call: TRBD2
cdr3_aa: CASSLSGSVYEQYF
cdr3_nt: TGTGCCAGCAGCTTAAGCGGGAGTGTTTACGAGCAGTACTTC

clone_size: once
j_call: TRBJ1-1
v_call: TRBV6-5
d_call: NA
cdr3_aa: CASSYLPATEAFF
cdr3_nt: TGTGCCAGCAGTTATTTGCCGGCCACTGAAGCTTTCTTT

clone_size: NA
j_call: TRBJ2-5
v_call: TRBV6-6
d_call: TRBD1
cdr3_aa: CASRDRGETQYF
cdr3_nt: TGTGCCAGCAGGGACAGGGGGGAGACCCAGTACTTC

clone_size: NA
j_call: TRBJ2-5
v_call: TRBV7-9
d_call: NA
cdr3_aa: CASSVTSIQETQYF
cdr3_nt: TGTGCCAGCAGCGTAACTAGCATCCAAGAGACCCAGTACTTC

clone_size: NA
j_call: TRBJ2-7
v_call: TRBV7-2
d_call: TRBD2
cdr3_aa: CASSSHSGRAYEQYF
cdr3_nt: TGTGCCAGCAGCTCCCATAGCGGGAGGGCTTACGAGCAGTACTTC

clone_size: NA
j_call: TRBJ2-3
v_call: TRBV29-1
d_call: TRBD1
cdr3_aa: CSEDRGADTQYF
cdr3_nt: TGCAGCGAGGACAGGGGTGCAGATACGCAGTATTTT

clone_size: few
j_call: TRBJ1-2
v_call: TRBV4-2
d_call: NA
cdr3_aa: CASSQDDRGYTF
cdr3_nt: TGTGCCAGCAGCCAAGACGACAGGGGCTACACCTTC

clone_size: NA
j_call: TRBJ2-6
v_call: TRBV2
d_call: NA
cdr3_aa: CASSRSGANVLTF
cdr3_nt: TGTGCCAGCAGCCGCTCTGGGGCCAACGTCCTGACTTTC

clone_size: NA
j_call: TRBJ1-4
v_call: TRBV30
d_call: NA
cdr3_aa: CAWSLGHNEKLFF
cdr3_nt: TGTGCCTGGAGCCTTGGTCACAATGAAAAACTGTTTTTT

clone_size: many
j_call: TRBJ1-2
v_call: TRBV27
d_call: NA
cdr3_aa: CATSQGRGDRLNYGYTF
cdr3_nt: TGTGCCACTTCGCAGGGGAGAGGGGATCGCCTAAACTATGGCTACACCTTC

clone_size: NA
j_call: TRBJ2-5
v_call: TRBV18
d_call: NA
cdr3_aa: CASSPKGIQETQYF
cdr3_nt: TGTGCCAGCTCACCGAAGGGCATCCAAGAGACCCAGTACTTC

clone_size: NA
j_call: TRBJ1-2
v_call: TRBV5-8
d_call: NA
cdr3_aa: CASTTGPFYGYTF
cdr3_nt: TGTGCTAGCACAACAGGGCCGTTCTATGGCTACACCTTT